The rows below give T cell receptor beta chains drawn from one sample of a study of blood T cells in healthy people across ages. A single record per CDR3 protein comes from TCRdb applying MiXCR to the 5' RACE reads. In the table there are fewer than 900,000 distinct CDR3 sequences, around 36% of which are singletons. The material sequenced was blood. The receptors come from a man aged 18 to 30 in good health. Both conserved end residues are part of each CDR3. A D gene is named only where the DNA matches it firmly. Part of the rows lack a size; the others show once, few, many or a class for expanded clones.

>TRBV7-2|TRBJ2-7|-|many
CATKRGNGDSYEQYF
TGTGCCACCAAGAGGGGCAACGGGGATTCTTACGAGCAGTACTTC
>TRBV4-2|TRBJ1-1|-|-
CASSQARQEAFF
TGTGCCAGCAGCCAAGCCAGACAGGAAGCTTTCTTT
>TRBV27|TRBJ1-5|-|-
CASSVNGNHYSNQPQHF
TGTGCCAGCAGTGTTAACGGGAATCACTATAGCAATCAGCCCCAGCATTTT
>TRBV4-3|TRBJ1-1|-|-
CASSQDLGHLNTEAFF
TGCGCCAGCAGCCAAGATCTGGGACACCTGAACACTGAAGCTTTCTTT
>TRBV27|TRBJ1-1|TRBD1|-
CASSQGVLWAEAFF
TGTGCCAGCAGTCAGGGGGTACTTTGGGCTGAAGCTTTCTTT
>TRBV2|TRBJ2-7|-|few
CASSGARRSYEQYF
TGTGCCAGCAGCGGGGCCAGGCGATCCTACGAGCAGTACTTC
>TRBV12-3/TRBV12-4|TRBJ1-1|-|-
CASSGWDTDPEAFF
TGTGCCAGCAGTGGGTGGGACACGGACCCTGAAGCTTTCTTT
>TRBV5-1|TRBJ1-2|TRBD1|-
CASSYPPGTGGGYTF
TGCGCCAGCAGCTACCCTCCCGGGACAGGAGGGGGCTACACCTTC
>TRBV5-1|TRBJ2-7|-|many
CASSFREDYEQYF
TGCGCCAGCAGCTTCCGCGAGGATTACGAGCAGTACTTC
>TRBV6-2/TRBV6-3|TRBJ2-1|TRBD2|few
CASSGLASYNEQFF
TGTGCCAGCAGCGGACTAGCTTCATACAATGAGCAGTTCTTC
>TRBV3-1|TRBJ1-1|TRBD1|-
CASSPGQPTRTEAFF
TGTGCCAGCAGCCCGGGACAGCCGACGCGGACTGAAGCTTTCTTT
>TRBV7-2|TRBJ1-2|-|few
CASSLDGRGTYGYTF
TGTGCCAGCAGCTTAGATGGGCGGGGGACCTATGGCTACACCTTC
>TRBV7-2|TRBJ2-1|TRBD1|-
CASSFGQGAGNEQFF
TGTGCCAGCAGCTTTGGACAGGGGGCGGGTAATGAGCAGTTCTTC
>TRBV12-3/TRBV12-4|TRBJ2-3|TRBD1|few
CASLRTGDSTDTQYF
TGTGCCAGCTTGAGGACAGGGGATTCTACAGATACGCAGTATTTT
>TRBV20-1|TRBJ1-1|TRBD1|once
CSASTDRWTEAFF
TGCAGTGCTTCCACGGACAGGTGGACTGAAGCTTTCTTT
>TRBV6-4|TRBJ2-7|TRBD1|-
CASSVTVTGVGYNEQYF
TGTGCCAGCAGTGTCACGGTGACAGGGGTGGGATACAATGAGCAGTACTTC
>TRBV28|TRBJ2-7|-|few
CASSLGLPHGPSVEQYF
TGTGCCAGCAGTTTGGGCTTACCCCATGGGCCCTCTGTCGAGCAGTACTTC
>TRBV5-1|TRBJ2-7|-|-
CASSFTRGSSYNEQYF
TGCGCCAGCAGCTTTACCCGGGGGAGCTCCTACAATGAGCAGTACTTC
>TRBV2|TRBJ2-3|TRBD2|few
CASSERASGGSDTQYF
TGTGCCAGCAGTGAACGGGCTAGCGGGGGATCAGATACGCAGTATTTT
>TRBV6-1|TRBJ1-2|-|few
CASSEAAGYYGYTF
TGTGCCAGCAGTGAAGCGGCCGGATACTATGGCTACACCTTC
>TRBV9|TRBJ2-3|TRBD2|-
CASSSSGASADTQYF
TGTGCCAGCAGCTCCAGCGGGGCCTCTGCAGATACGCAGTATTTT
>TRBV3-1|TRBJ1-2|-|many
CASSQDGAGYTF
TGTGCCAGCAGCCAAGACGGGGCGGGCTACACCTTC
>TRBV7-7|TRBJ2-1|TRBD2|-
CASSLVLAVNEQFF
TGTGCTAGCAGCTTAGTCCTAGCGGTTAATGAGCAGTTCTTC
>TRBV28|TRBJ2-1|TRBD2|few
CASSFLAGHNEQFF
TGTGCCAGCAGTTTCCTAGCGGGGCACAATGAGCAGTTCTTC
>TRBV6-5|TRBJ2-3|TRBD1|few
CASSYFGTGGADTQYF
TGTGCCAGCAGTTACTTCGGGACAGGGGGAGCAGATACGCAGTATTTT
>TRBV9|TRBJ2-5|TRBD2|-
CASSVEGLAGEQETQYF
TGTGCCAGCAGCGTAGAGGGACTAGCGGGGGAACAAGAGACCCAGTACTTC
>TRBV7-2|TRBJ2-7|TRBD1|once
CASSSTGTGCGEQYF
TGTGCCAGCAGCTCCACCGGGACAGGGTGTGGCGAGCAGTACTTC
>TRBV27|TRBJ1-2|-|many
CASSPTVTYGYTF
TGTGCCAGCAGCCCGACAGTAACCTATGGCTACACCTTC
>TRBV6-5|TRBJ1-2|-|-
CASSYFTAGYGYTF
TGTGCCAGCAGTTACTTTACGGCGGGCTATGGCTACACCTTC
>TRBV10-3|TRBJ2-7|TRBD2|many
CAITNGNGGAHEQYF
TGTGCCATCACGAATGGGAACGGGGGGGCCCACGAGCAGTACTTC
>TRBV6-5|TRBJ1-5|-|few
CASSYRSGLGQPQHF
TGTGCCAGCAGTTACCGATCAGGATTGGGTCAGCCCCAGCATTTT
>TRBV29-1|TRBJ2-7|-|few
CSVSTRLANEQYF
TGCAGCGTTTCGACTCGGCTAGCGAACGAGCAGTACTTC
>TRBV7-9|TRBJ2-5|-|-
CASSLGLGLYNEQYF
TGTGCCAGCAGCTTAGGGCTGGGCCTGTACAATGAGCAGTACTTC
>TRBV7-2|TRBJ1-6|-|few
CASSLGGGGNSPLHF
TGTGCCAGCAGCTTAGGGGGAGGCGGAAATTCACCCCTCCACTTT
>TRBV7-2|TRBJ2-1|-|-
CASSLGDTIPEQFF
TGTGCCAGCAGCTTAGGGGATACCATCCCTGAGCAGTTCTTC
>TRBV20-1|TRBJ2-1|-|-
CSARNGGEQFF
TGCAGTGCTAGGAACGGGGGTGAGCAGTTCTTC
>TRBV28|TRBJ2-5|-|few
CASSLSGPKETQYF
TGTGCCAGCAGTTTATCCGGACCCAAAGAGACCCAGTACTTC
>TRBV3-1|TRBJ2-7|-|few
CASSRTLSSYNEQYF
TGTGCCAGCAGCCGAACTCTTAGCTCCTACAATGAGCAGTACTTC
>TRBV3-1|TRBJ1-1|-|-
CASSALPGVPEAFF
TGTGCCAGCAGCGCCCTCCCGGGGGTTCCTGAAGCTTTCTTT
>TRBV25-1|TRBJ2-4|-|few
CASSEHPVNIQYF
TGTGCCAGCAGTGAACACCCGGTAAACATTCAGTACTTC
>TRBV6-5|TRBJ2-1|-|-
CASSYRGPSYNEQFF
TGTGCCAGCAGTTACAGGGGACCCTCCTACAATGAGCAGTTCTTC
>TRBV12-3/TRBV12-4|TRBJ2-3|-|-
CASSLTPGVKDTQYF
TGTGCCAGCAGCCTCACCCCCGGTGTCAAAGATACGCAGTATTTT
>TRBV6-6|TRBJ2-2|TRBD1|-
CASRTPRDRNTGELFF
TGTGCCAGCCGGACCCCCCGGGACAGAAACACCGGGGAGCTGTTTTTT